This T cell receptor (beta chain) was sequenced in a study of cytomegalovirus exposure and HLA in healthy donors (dated by TCRdb to 2016 to 2017). With respect to the entire study: According to an earlier analysis of several hundred of the donors, 150 million to 200 million T cells yielded approximately 120 million unique TCR beta sequences and around 300 Gb of sequence data. Typing coverage differed by locus: A, B, C, DRB1 and DQB1 were typed in roughly 620-630 donors, DQA1 in around 500, DPA1 in 600 to 610, and DPB1 in 450 to 490. Roughly 300 gigabases of sequencing data and tens of millions of unique TCR sequences were included in an early release covering roughly 600 HLA-typed donors. Class I and class II HLA loci were covered by the typing at four-digit resolution. Roughly five DR-DQ haplotypes were handled as single units for association and clustering because linkage in the cohort was strong. Among about 360 genotyped donors of the cohort, an average of roughly 240,000 unique TCR beta nucleotide sequences were sequenced per donor, roughly 18% of them non-productive. The genetic ancestry cluster associated with self-reported Caucasian donors included around 76% of the approximately 430 genotyped donors. An earlier analysis of 587 of the donors used high-throughput TCR beta sequencing to judge whether each TCR beta V gene segment behaved as functional or pseudogenic. The T cell repertoires of several hundred subjects were profiled by immunosequencing and related to cytomegalovirus serostatus. Every repertoire in the discovery cohort had been generated on one and the same sequencing platform. A later genetic analysis took genome-wide SNP genotypes for about 60% of the roughly 670 donors and used that subset as a discovery cohort. The study aimed to test whether cataloging public T cell receptors could reveal signatures of past pathogen exposure. To predict cytomegalovirus infection status, the study brought together high-throughput TCR immunosequencing, statistical association of individual TCRs with disease status, and machine learning. Rather than using new phenotypic data, the later analysis identified candidate immune exposures from TCR beta sequences and from how often those sequences occurred across donors. A later analysis re-examined previously published TCR beta repertoires from hundreds of donors and added high-resolution HLA genotyping to investigate patterns of TCR occurrence. In addition to the first cohort of around 670 subjects, a separate validation cohort of over 90 different subjects was used. Alongside the repertoire data, information on donor age, sex, ethnicity and CMV serostatus was compiled. Results the study describes overall, beyond this receptor: Several of the top co-occurrence clusters appeared to be linked to parvovirus B19, influenza, CMV and Epstein-Barr virus, according to a later analysis. Assigning TCR associations to individual alleles was difficult when HLA alleles, especially DR and DQ, strongly co-occurred. Presence/absence analyses assumed roughly uniform sequencing depth across donors, an assumption that may not hold. Only TCR beta chains were sequenced in this cohort, and the absence of alpha or paired-chain data limited detectable features. According to the authors, the approach could potentially be generalized to other disease states and immunological phenotypes. The study gave a list of 150 to 200 TCR beta chains associated with cytomegalovirus. Because counts were too low, about 18 rarely observed V segments, including chromosome 9 orphons, were excluded from the earlier analysis of several hundred of the donors. In a later analysis, the rate of TCR association differed among HLA loci, with DRB1 alleles having the most associated TCRs and HLA-C alleles having the fewest. In a later genetic analysis, a missense DCLRE1C variant was associated with V-gene and J-gene trimming of TCR beta chains, and the association was replicated in an independent cohort. Compared with the approximately 670-donor mean, donors in an Asian-associated ancestry cluster had fewer N-insertions in productive TCRs, according to a later genetic analysis. In both the original and validation cohorts, the classifier was reported to diagnose cytomegalovirus status with high specificity and sensitivity. Because HLA typing was missing for some donors at each locus, association tests included only the typed subset. In an earlier analysis of approximately 590 of the donors, most TCR beta V segments appeared in productive rearrangements about 90% or about 30% of the time, broadly matching IMGT annotations. Because the 87-base-pair reads could not distinguish some IMGT-functional V segments, including TRBV6-2 and TRBV6-3, those segments were excluded. A later analysis associated about 17,000 TCR beta sequences with specific HLA alleles at a false discovery rate of 0.05. A further reported finding was that TCR beta sequences accurately predicted the HLA-A and HLA-B alleles for most subjects in the first cohort. A few of the identified cytomegalovirus-associated TCR beta chains were confirmed in vitro to be specific for cytomegalovirus antigens. The sequencing pipeline was judged likely to have produced a cluster of highly shared sequence variants as a technical artifact. While some public TCRs were present in many individuals, most TCR sequences turned up only very rarely across donors. In a later analysis, HLA-associated TCR beta chains showed more clonal expansion and lower generation probabilities than non-associated chains that were equally common. Most CMV-associated TCR beta chains appeared to be HLA-restricted in a later analysis, and the HLA associations seemed to be driven largely by CMV exposure. The only immune exposure information available for the cohort was CMV serostatus. Linkage disequilibrium might explain the correlated functional status among segregating V segments, but an unknown experimental factor could not be ruled out.

Receptors were amplified or captured by the immunoSEQ multiplex PCR assay. The multiplex PCR relied on a mix of 60 forward primers for TCR Vbeta segments and 13 reverse primers for TCR Jbeta segments. The CDR3 region of rearranged TCR beta genes was amplified from genomic DNA by a multiplex PCR assay. Amplified TCR beta libraries were sequenced as 87-base-pair reads on the Illumina HiSeq System. On the study's bioinformatics: Across the 640 or so repertoires, a later analysis counted tens of millions of unique TCR beta chains, roughly 11 million of which were shared by at least two donors. A nearest-neighbor algorithm error-corrected the raw reads and collapsed the reads into unique sequences, merging closely related sequences to remove PCR and sequencing errors. To assign V, D and J gene segments, CDR3 sequences were aligned to IMGT reference sequences. Each retained sequence needed at least a six-nucleotide match to both a V gene segment and a J gene segment. Rearrangements were classified as productive when the CDR3 lacked stop codons and remained in frame with V and J, and all other rearrangements were classified as non-productive. Following IMGT convention, CDR3 was defined as the stretch from the second conserved V-encoded cysteine up to the conserved J-encoded phenylalanine. The earlier analysis of 450 to 750 of the donors excluded any sequence lacking an unambiguous match to a single V gene segment. An earlier analysis of almost 600 of the donors classified V segments as functional when productive rearrangements were above 56.7% and as segregating when the standard deviation between donors was above 5%. A statistical classification framework was built for diagnosing cytomegalovirus status from the catalog of TCR beta chain sequences. In a later analysis, V and J genes were assigned by comparing TCR nucleotide sequences against IMGT/GENE-DB human TR gene sequences. A later analysis assigned CDR3 sequences and most-parsimonious VDJ recombination scenarios with the TCRdist pipeline. In a later analysis, each TCR beta chain was defined by its CDR3 amino acid sequence together with its V-gene family, and reads lacking a unique V-gene family were excluded. In a later analysis, 450 to 600 highly shared, low-generation-probability nucleotide sequences were removed to address suspected cross-contamination and a sequencing artifact. For each public chain, a later analysis derived a clonal expansion index from normalized ranks of inferred template counts within each repertoire. In a later analysis, generation probabilities were computed using a VDJ recombination model fitted to out-of-frame rearrangements, and the results were checked against IGoR. In a later analysis, TCR-TCR, TCR-HLA and TCR-CMV co-occurrence was scored with hypergeometric tests, and a repertoire-size bias correction was applied to TCR pairs. In a later analysis, false discovery rates were estimated by permuting HLA or CMV assignments 20 times. A later analysis grouped co-occurring TCRs with DBSCAN, adding TCRdist sequence similarity when clustering within HLA-allele-positive subsets. For co-occurrence clustering, repertoires with fewer than 30,000 or more than 120,000 public chains were excluded, along with roughly 5 repertoires with anomalous nucleotide sharing. Not all clones reach the TCRdb copy of this immuneACCESS table, which keeps in-frame sequences only. Checked studies attribute under half of the gap to unresolved V genes and leave the rest unexplained. The V and J calls and clone size are taken from that table; D and trimming were inferred from the DNA. For this sample the table gives around 150,000 clones, of which around 88% were detected only once. The ten largest clones take up over 1.5% of the sample.

The cohort consisted of hundreds of healthy bone marrow donors. Cohort members were all nominally healthy when sampled, although unrecorded immune exposures were likely present. The donor tested CMV seronegative, placing the donor among the approximately 400 seronegative members of the cohort. Every donor gave a peripheral blood sample, and the peripheral blood mononuclear cells from that sample were used for TCR beta sequencing. Genomic DNA was extracted from the blood cell samples with the Qiagen DNeasy Blood Extraction Kit. As to this clone: There is no known antigen for this receptor. Per-base quality was not reported, and no clone a single base away is much larger than it.

CDR1 and CDR2, looked up from the germline V gene, are SGHDN and FVKESK. From the cysteine through the phenylalanine, the CDR3 covers 16 amino acids. The CDR3 DNA has 48 bases and is translated from base 1. Trimming takes 1 base off V and 6 bases off J; junction bases not matched to a gene: 7. Recombination joined TRBV14 with TRBJ2-1; the central 9 bases match TRBD1. The clonotype originates from a woman in her late teens or twenties in good health and CMV-seronegative. The material sequenced was PBMCs. The nucleotide sequence is given as TGTGCCAGCAGCCAAGGCCCCCGGGACAGGGTCAATGAGCAGTTCTTC. The encoded protein is CASSQGPRDRVNEQFF.